Sequencing of this T cell receptor (beta chain) was carried out in a study of T cells after yellow fever vaccination. Study-wide points: Researchers report a weaker secondary response that nonetheless peaked faster, day 5 versus 15.

The CDR3 has 14 residues. V shed 5 bases, J shed 2 bases, and the junction held 9 bases outside the gene matches. CDR1 is GTSNPN and CDR2 is SVGIG in the germline V gene (reference sequence). Notes on this clonotype: What it recognizes is unknown.

TCRdb analysed the 5' RACE reads with MiXCR anew, one entry per CDR3 protein. The data show about 580,000 distinct CDR3 sequences, 17% seen once. The sample was PBMCs, taken about 5 days after the first yellow fever vaccination. This clonotype originated in a man aged 18 to 29 who received the YFV17D yellow fever vaccine. The genes are TRBV30 and TRBJ2-7, with 7 bases identical to TRBD1. CDR3 region: CAWGRGTATYEQYF. The CDR3 coding sequence is TGTGCCTGGGGTAGGGGGACAGCAACCTACGAGCAGTACTTC.